These 26 T cell receptor beta chains originate from one sample sequenced in a study of blood T cell repertoires in COVID-19. Sequenced by immunoSEQ multiplex PCR; TCRdb stores in-frame clones only, minus some. The sample has 440,000 or so clones, 70% to 90% seen once. The sequencing input was peripheral blood. Receptors originate from a woman between 35 and 50 years old with COVID-19, enrolled during active disease.

The chain uses TRBV5-4 and TRBJ1-6; no definite D call. The CDR3 runs 14 residues. CDR1 is SGHNT, CDR2 YYREEE, per germline (reference sequence). The V gene lost 4 bases and the J gene lost 7 bases, with 12 bases spanning the gap. Here the CDR3 reads CASSRRESNSPLHF. For the CDR3, the DNA is TGTGCCAGCAGCCGACGGGAGTCGAATTCACCCCTCCACTTT.

This sequence joins TRBV5-1 and TRBJ2-7; tentative D call: TRBD2 (6 bases). The CDR3 consists of 14 residues. V was clipped by 3 bases and J by 0 bases, with 10 bases between them. Germline loops: CDR1 SGHRS, CDR2 YFSETQ. CDR3 residues: CASSSDGSSYEQYF. In nucleotides, the CDR3 is TGCGCCAGCAGCTCGGACGGGAGCTCCTACGAGCAGTACTTC.

The V gene is TRBV11-2, the J gene TRBJ2-3; tentatively, D is TRBD2 (5 bases). Trimming pared 5 bases from V and 5 bases from J, leaving 20 bases between. From germline, CDR1 is SGHAT and CDR2 FQNNGV. The CDR3 has 16 amino acids. This CDR3 is CASSIPLGVRIDTQYF. In DNA form, the CDR3 reads TGTGCCAGCAGCATCCCCCTGGGAGTCAGGATAGATACGCAGTATTTT.

The chain couples TRBV13 to TRBJ2-1; 11 bases are shared with TRBD2. The CDR3 runs 15 residues. V lost 6 bases to trimming and J lost 8 bases; unmatched junction nucleotides: 9. Germline V CDR1 and CDR2: PRHDT, FYEKMQ (reference sequence). In DNA form, the CDR3 reads TGTGCCAGCAGTCGGACGGGACTAGCGGTCCATGAGCAGTTCTTC. Translating gives CASSRTGLAVHEQFF. Full variable domain (missing parts from reference TRBV13 and TRBJ2-1): AAGVIQSPRHLIKEKRETATLKCYPIPRHDTVYWYQQGPGQDPQFLISFYEKMQSDKGSIPDRFSAQQFSDYHSELNMSSLELGDSALYFCASSRTGLAVHEQFFGPGTRLTVL.

This clone was observed a few times. Written as DNA, the CDR3 is TGTGCCAGCAGCTTAGCGATGGGCGGGAGGACTACCTACGAGCAGTACTTC. Protein product: CASSLAMGGRTTYEQYF. The chain links TRBV7-9 to TRBJ2-7, with 8 bases that match TRBD2. Germline loops: CDR1 SEHNR, CDR2 FQNEAQ (reference sequence). Trimming took 0 bases from V and 2 from J; bases not matched to a gene: 9. This CDR3 spans 17 amino acids.

This clone was picked up one time. The CDR3 spells CASSYSNRGRYEQYF. CDR3 nucleotides: TGTGCCAGCAGTTATTCGAACAGGGGACGATACGAGCAGTACTTC. The chain carries TRBV6-5 and TRBJ2-7, with 7 bases identical to TRBD1. The CDR3 extends over 15 amino acids. V lost 3 bases, J lost 4 bases, and 9 bases stayed unmatched. Germline CDR1 is MNHEY and CDR2 is SVGAGI.

The chain recombines TRBV27 with TRBJ2-2; D is perhaps TRBD2 (5 bases). The CDR3 runs to 16 residues. V shed 0 bases and J shed 5 bases, with 13 bases lying between them. Germline V lookup: CDR1 MNHEY, CDR2 SMNVEV (reference sequence). The CDR3 sequence is CASSLSERVGTGELFF. The CDR3 DNA reads TGTGCCAGCAGTTTATCAGAGAGGGTGGGGACCGGGGAGCTGTTTTTT.

J is TRBJ1-1 and V is TRBV19; D gene uncertain. CDR3 length: 12 amino acids. Germline-derived CDR1 and CDR2 are LNHDA and SQIVND (reference sequence). The germline V and J ends were trimmed by 6 bases and 5 bases, with 10 bases remaining between them. The CDR3 sequence is CASRFRGTEAFF. Here the CDR3 DNA reads TGTGCCAGTAGATTCCGGGGTACTGAAGCTTTCTTT.

With regard to this clone: An end of the junction does not agree with germline; a read error may underlie this. J is TRBJ2-7 and V is TRBV11-2; 7 bases align to TRBD1. This CDR3 comprises 15 residues. Germline V gene sequence: CDR1 SGHAT, CDR2 FQNNGV. The DNA of the CDR3 is TGTGCCAGCAGTTTAGGAAGACAGGGCCTCTACGAGCAGTACTTC. This codes for CASSLGRQGLYEQYF. The whole variable domain, remainder taken from reference TRBV11-2 and TRBJ2-7, is EAGVAQSPRYKIIEKRQSVAFWCNPISGHATLYWYQQILGQGPKLLIQFQNNGVVDDSQLPKDRFSAERLKGVDSTLKIQPAKLEDSAVYLCASSLGRQGLYEQYFGPGTRLTVT.

The rearrangement links TRBV4-3 to TRBJ1-5; D is unclear. This CDR3 is 16 amino acids long. Deletions cut 4 bases from V and 1 base from J, with 14 bases between. Germline CDR1 reads LGHNA; CDR2 reads YSLEER. CDR3 sequence reads: CASSPSGPRSNQPQHF. For the CDR3, the DNA is TGCGCCAGCAGCCCCAGCGGGCCCCGCAGCAATCAGCCCCAGCATTTT.

This chain connects TRBV7-3 to TRBJ1-2, with TRBD1 matching 7 bases. With 3 bases clipped from V and 10 bases from J, the junction kept 5 bases outside the gene matches. The CDR3 loop spans 12 amino acids. Germline V CDR1 and CDR2: SGHTA, FQGTGA. The CDR3: CASSLPGQTYTF. The CDR3 nucleotides are TGTGCCAGCAGCTTGCCGGGACAGACCTACACCTTC.

The chain couples TRBV7-9 to TRBJ2-1; 9 positions match TRBD2. The V segment lost 4 bases and the J segment 0 bases; nucleotides outside the gene matches: 4. Per germline, CDR1 SEHNR and CDR2 FQNEAQ (reference sequence). The CDR3 consists of 16 residues. DNA of the CDR3: TGTGCCAGCAGCTCGACTAGCGGCCCCTCCTACAATGAGCAGTTCTTC. This gives the protein CASSSTSGPSYNEQFF.

The chain employs TRBV6-1 and TRBJ2-3; D is uncertain. CDR3 size: 11 residues. Per germline, CDR1 MNHNS and CDR2 SASEGT. V dropped 1 base and J dropped 11 bases, with 7 bases sitting between them. The CDR3 DNA sequence: TGTGCCAGCAGTGAAGACAGTAGGCAGTATTTT. Encoded protein: CASSEDSRQYF.

The chain links TRBV5-1 to TRBJ1-4; 10 nucleotides agree with TRBD1. With 3 bases clipped from V and 6 bases from J, the junction kept 8 bases outside the gene matches. Looked up from germline, CDR1 is SGHRS and CDR2 is YFSETQ. This CDR3 is built from 16 residues. The CDR3 DNA reads TGCGCCAGCAGCTGGGGATTTGGGACAGGGGATGAAAAACTGTTTTTT. Residues: CASSWGFGTGDEKLFF.

The V call is TRBV28, the J call TRBJ2-7, with TRBD1 identical over 9 bases. The CDR3 extends over 17 amino acids. Looked up from germline, CDR1 is MDHEN and CDR2 is SYDVKM. J was trimmed by 1 base and V by 5 bases; bases with no gene match: 12. The CDR3 DNA sequence: TGTGCCAGCAGTGGGGGGCTCCGGGACAGGGAATCCTACGAGCAGTACTTC. Protein: CASSGGLRDRESYEQYF. The full variable domain, in which reference TRBV28 and TRBJ2-7 provide the parts outside the CDR3, is DVKVTQSSRYLVKRTGEKVFLECVQDMDHENMFWYRQDPGLGLRLIYFSYDVKMKEKGDIPEGYSVSREKKERFSLILESASTNQTSMYLCASSGGLRDRESYEQYFGPGTRLTVT.

The chain has TRBV30 and TRBJ1-3; 10 bases map to TRBD1. This CDR3 is 18 amino acids long. V was pared by 0 bases and J by 0 bases, with 8 bases of the junction left unmatched. The germline V gene encodes CDR1 GTSNPN and CDR2 SVGIG (reference sequence). CDR3 protein: CAWSVKGQGILSGNTIYF. As DNA, the CDR3 is TGTGCCTGGAGTGTAAAGGGACAGGGGATCCTCTCTGGAAACACCATATATTTT.

The CDR3 protein is CASSLDSGRNGETQYF. The CDR3 coding sequence is TGTGCCAGCAGCTTAGATAGCGGGAGAAACGGGGAGACCCAGTACTTC. The V call is TRBV7-2, the J call TRBJ2-5, with 9 bases identical to TRBD2. The CDR3 consists of 16 residues. Per germline, CDR1 SGHTA and CDR2 FQGNSA. The junction had 8 bases not matched to a gene; V was cut back by 1 base and J by 5 bases.

V usage is TRBV7-2 and J usage is TRBJ1-1, with 7 nucleotides matching TRBD1. In germline, CDR1 is SGHTA, CDR2 FQGNSA. V lost 5 bases and J lost 0; bases outside the gene matches: 12. This CDR3 comprises 17 residues. The CDR3 sequence: CASSRISRTGMNTEAFF. The CDR3 coding sequence is TGTGCCAGCAGCCGGATCAGCCGGACAGGCATGAACACTGAAGCTTTCTTT.

V gene TRBV7-2 combines with J gene TRBJ2-1; D is perhaps TRBD1 (6 bases). The germline gives CDR1 SGHTA, CDR2 FQGNSA. V shed 3 bases and J shed 7 bases, with 16 bases lying between them. CDR3 length: 15 amino acids. The CDR3 region is CASSFSWTASNEQFF. The CDR3 DNA sequence: TGTGCCAGCAGCTTTAGTTGGACAGCCTCGAATGAGCAGTTCTTC.

V usage is TRBV6-5 and J usage is TRBJ2-7; TRBD1 is a possible D gene (5 bases). CDR1 is MNHEY, CDR2 SVGAGI, per germline. The CDR3 length is 14 residues. V was clipped by 2 bases and J by 4 bases, with 12 bases between them. For the CDR3, the DNA is TGTGCCAGCAGTTACGGCGTGGGGCGTTACGAGCAGTACTTC. This translates into CASSYGVGRYEQYF.

Remarks on this clone: Within the sample, other DNA sequences also encode this same CDR3. The chain combines TRBV6-2 or TRBV6-3 with TRBJ2-3; the match to TRBD2 covers 7 bases. The CDR3 covers 14 residues. The junction had 1 base not matched to a gene; V was cut back by 2 bases and J by 2 bases. Germline-derived CDR1 and CDR2 are MNHEY and SVGEGT. The CDR3 protein is CASSYSGATDTQYF. Written as DNA, the CDR3 is TGTGCCAGCAGTTACAGCGGGGCCACAGATACGCAGTATTTT.

CDR3 coding DNA: TGTGCCAGCAGCGCCCGGGACAGGGAGACACCCCTCCACTTT. The encoded protein is CASSARDRETPLHF. The chain is built from TRBV9 and TRBJ1-6; 9 bases fit TRBD1. In germline, CDR1 is SGDLS, CDR2 YYNGEE. The J segment lost 11 bases and the V segment lost 3 bases, leaving 6 bases of the junction unmatched. The CDR3 has 14 amino acids. Full variable domain (outside the CDR3, taken from reference TRBV9 and TRBJ1-6): DSGVTQTPKHLITATGQRVTLRCSPRSGDLSVYWYQQSLDQGLQFLIQYYNGEERAKGNILERFSAQQFPDLHSELNLSSLELGDSALYFCASSARDRETPLHFGNGTRLTVT.

The CDR3 loop is CASSPGQGTYGYTF. CDR3 coding DNA: TGTGCCAGCAGCCCAGGACAGGGCACCTATGGCTACACCTTC. V gene TRBV5-4 combines with J gene TRBJ1-2; 8 bases are shared with TRBD1. The CDR3 length is 14 residues. The germline V gene encodes CDR1 SGHNT and CDR2 YYREEE (reference sequence). J gave up 4 bases and V 4 bases, and 6 bases lay outside the gene matches.

Notes on this clone: This sample includes further DNA sequences coding for the same CDR3. The chain employs TRBV28 and TRBJ2-7, with D perhaps matching TRBD2 (5 bases). CDR1 is MDHEN, CDR2 SYDVKM, per germline. The V and J ends lost 2 bases and 7 bases respectively, with 9 bases between them. This CDR3 region has 12 residues. This CDR3 is CASSLEGAEQYF. CDR3 DNA: TGTGCCAGCAGTTTAGAGGGCGCGGAGCAGTACTTC.

This rearrangement joins TRBV9 to TRBJ2-1; TRBD2 matches 9 bases. This CDR3 spans 15 amino acids. Germline V gives CDR1 SGDLS, CDR2 YYNGEE. V shed 3 bases and J 5 bases; nucleotides not matched to a gene: 6. The CDR3 is CASSEAGGNHNEQFF. DNA of the CDR3: TGTGCCAGCAGCGAAGCGGGGGGTAACCACAATGAGCAGTTCTTC.

This clone has just a few counts. CDR3 region: CASSSGQGESGYTF. The DNA for the CDR3 is TGTGCCAGCAGCTCAGGACAGGGTGAAAGTGGCTACACCTTC. This rearrangement joins TRBV7-2 to TRBJ1-2; 8 bases map to TRBD1. V was pared by 4 bases and J by 7 bases, with 8 bases of the junction left unmatched. This CDR3 has 14 residues. Germline CDR1 SGHTA, CDR2 FQGNSA.